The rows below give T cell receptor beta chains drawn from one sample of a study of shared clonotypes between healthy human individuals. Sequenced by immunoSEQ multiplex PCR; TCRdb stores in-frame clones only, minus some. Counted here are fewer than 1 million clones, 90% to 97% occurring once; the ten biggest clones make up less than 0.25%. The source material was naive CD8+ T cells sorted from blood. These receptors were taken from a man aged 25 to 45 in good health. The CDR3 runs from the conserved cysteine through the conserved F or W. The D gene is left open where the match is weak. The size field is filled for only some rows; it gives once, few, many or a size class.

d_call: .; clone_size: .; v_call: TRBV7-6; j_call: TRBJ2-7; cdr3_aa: CASSLAQGYEQYF; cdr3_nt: TGTGCCAGCAGCTTAGCACAGGGTTACGAGCAGTACTTC
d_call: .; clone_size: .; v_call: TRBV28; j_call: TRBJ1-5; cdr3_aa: CASSRDSNQPQHF; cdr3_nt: TGTGCCAGCAGTAGGGATAGCAATCAGCCCCAGCATTTT
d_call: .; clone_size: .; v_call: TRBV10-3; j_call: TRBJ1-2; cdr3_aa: CAISDVINSRTGYGYTF; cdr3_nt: TGTGCCATCAGTGACGTGATAAACAGTCGTACGGGCTATGGCTACACCTTC
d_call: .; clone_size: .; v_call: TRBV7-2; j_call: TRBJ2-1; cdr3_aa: CASSYAGGRYNEQFF; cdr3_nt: TGTGCCAGCAGCTACGCAGGGGGGAGATACAATGAGCAGTTCTTC
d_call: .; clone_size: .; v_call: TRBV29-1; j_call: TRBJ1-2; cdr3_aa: CSVEQRYGYTF; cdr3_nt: TGCAGCGTTGAACAGCGCTATGGCTACACCTTC
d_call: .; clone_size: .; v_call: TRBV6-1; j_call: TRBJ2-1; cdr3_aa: CATQTGRNEQFF; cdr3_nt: TGTGCCACCCAGACAGGGAGGAATGAGCAGTTCTTC
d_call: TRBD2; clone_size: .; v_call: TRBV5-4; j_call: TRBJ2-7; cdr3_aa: CASTKFPAGGPLEQYF; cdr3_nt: TGTGCCAGCACCAAGTTTCCAGCGGGAGGGCCGCTTGAGCAGTACTTC
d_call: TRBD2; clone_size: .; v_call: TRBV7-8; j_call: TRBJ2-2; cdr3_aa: CASSLVRLAGVTGELFF; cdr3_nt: TGTGCCAGCAGCTTAGTTAGACTAGCGGGAGTTACCGGGGAGCTGTTTTTT
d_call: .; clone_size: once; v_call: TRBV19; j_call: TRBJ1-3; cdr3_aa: CASRQLSGNTIYF; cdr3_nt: TGTGCCAGCCGACAGCTCTCTGGAAACACCATATATTTT
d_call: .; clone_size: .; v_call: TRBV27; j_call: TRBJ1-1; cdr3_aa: CASRDPGPATEAFF; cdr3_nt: TGTGCCAGCAGGGACCCAGGGCCGGCCACTGAAGCTTTCTTT
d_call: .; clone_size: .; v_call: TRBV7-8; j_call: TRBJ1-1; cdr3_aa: CASSLVTGPMKEAEAFF; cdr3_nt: TGTGCCAGCAGCTTAGTCACAGGGCCCATGAAGGAGGCTGAAGCTTTCTTT
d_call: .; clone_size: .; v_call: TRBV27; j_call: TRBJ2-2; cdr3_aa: CASSLQDPGAGELFF; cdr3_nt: TGTGCCAGCAGTTTACAGGACCCTGGGGCCGGGGAGCTGTTTTTT
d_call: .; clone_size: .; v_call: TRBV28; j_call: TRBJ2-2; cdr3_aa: CATSEGELFF; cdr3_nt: TGTGCCACCTCAGAAGGGGAGCTGTTTTTT
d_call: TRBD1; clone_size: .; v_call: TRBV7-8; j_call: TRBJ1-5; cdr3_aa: CASSLTRDRGHSNQPQHF; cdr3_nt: TGTGCCAGCAGCTTAACCCGGGACAGGGGCCATAGCAATCAGCCCCAGCATTTT
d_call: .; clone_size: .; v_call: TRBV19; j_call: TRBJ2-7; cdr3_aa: CASTAGRAYEQYF; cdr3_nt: TGTGCCAGTACCGCAGGAAGGGCCTACGAGCAGTACTTC
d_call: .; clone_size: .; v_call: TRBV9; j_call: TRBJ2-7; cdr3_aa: CASSVDPSRSYEQYF; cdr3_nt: TGTGCCAGCAGCGTAGACCCGTCCCGCTCCTACGAGCAGTACTTC
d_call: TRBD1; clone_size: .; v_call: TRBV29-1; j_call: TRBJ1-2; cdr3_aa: CSVDSGGYGYTF; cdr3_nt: TGCAGCGTTGACTCAGGGGGCTATGGCTACACCTTC
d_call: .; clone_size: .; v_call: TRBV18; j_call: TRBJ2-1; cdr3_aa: CASSPPRVPGYNEQFF; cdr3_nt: TGTGCCAGCTCACCACCGAGGGTCCCAGGGTACAATGAGCAGTTCTTC
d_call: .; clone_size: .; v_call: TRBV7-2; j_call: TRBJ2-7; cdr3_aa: CASSLGGDPDPYEQYF; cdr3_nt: TGTGCCAGCAGCTTAGGAGGGGACCCGGATCCTTACGAGCAGTACTTC
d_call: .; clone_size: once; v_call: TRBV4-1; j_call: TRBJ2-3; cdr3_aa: CASSQDSGGTSTDTQYF; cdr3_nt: TGCGCCAGCAGCCAAGATTCGGGGGGCACTAGCACAGATACGCAGTATTTT
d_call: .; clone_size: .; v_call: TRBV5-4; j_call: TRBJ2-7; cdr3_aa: CASSRSMSEQYF; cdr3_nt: TGTGCCAGCAGCCGATCGATGTCCGAGCAGTACTTC
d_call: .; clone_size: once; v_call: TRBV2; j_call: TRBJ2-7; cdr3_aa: CASSVEGTEQYF; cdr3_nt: TGTGCCAGCAGTGTGGAAGGGACCGAGCAGTACTTC
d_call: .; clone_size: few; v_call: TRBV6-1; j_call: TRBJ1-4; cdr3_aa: CASKREPANEKLFF; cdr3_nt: TGTGCCAGCAAGAGGGAACCGGCTAATGAAAAACTGTTTTTT
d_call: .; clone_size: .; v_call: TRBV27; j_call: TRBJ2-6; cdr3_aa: CASSSVRVAGANVLTF; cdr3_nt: TGTGCCAGCAGTTCCGTTAGGGTGGCTGGGGCCAACGTCCTGACTTTC
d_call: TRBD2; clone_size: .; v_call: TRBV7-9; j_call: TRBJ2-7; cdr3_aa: CASSAGTSGRNEQYF; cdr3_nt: TGTGCCAGCAGCGCCGGGACTAGCGGGAGAAACGAGCAGTACTTC
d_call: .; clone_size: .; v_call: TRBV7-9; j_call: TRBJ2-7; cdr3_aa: CASSLEVGGAFYEQYF; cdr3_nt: TGTGCCAGCAGCTTAGAGGTGGGTGGGGCCTTCTACGAGCAGTACTTC
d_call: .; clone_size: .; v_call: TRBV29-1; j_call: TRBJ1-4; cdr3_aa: CSVGLVSTNEKLFF; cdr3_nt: TGCAGCGTTGGATTAGTTTCGACTAATGAAAAACTGTTTTTT
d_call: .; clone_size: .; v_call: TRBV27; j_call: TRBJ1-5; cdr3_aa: CASSLGAYSNQPQHF; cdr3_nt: TGTGCCAGCAGTTTAGGAGCTTATAGCAATCAGCCCCAGCATTTT
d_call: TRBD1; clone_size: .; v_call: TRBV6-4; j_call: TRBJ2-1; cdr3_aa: CASSVRGGIYNEQFF; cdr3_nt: TGTGCCAGCAGTGTCAGAGGGGGCATCTACAATGAGCAGTTCTTC
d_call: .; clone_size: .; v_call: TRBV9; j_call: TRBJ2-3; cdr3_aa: CASSVSRHASTDTQYF; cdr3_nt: TGTGCCAGCAGCGTAAGTAGACACGCTAGCACAGATACGCAGTATTTT
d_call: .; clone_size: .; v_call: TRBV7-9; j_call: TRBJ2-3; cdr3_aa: CASSFPLSGTDTQYF; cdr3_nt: TGTGCCAGCAGCTTCCCCTTGAGCGGCACAGATACGCAGTATTTT
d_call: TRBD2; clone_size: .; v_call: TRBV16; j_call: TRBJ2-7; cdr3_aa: CASSQTGGGAAYEQYF; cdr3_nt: TGTGCCAGCAGCCAAACCGGGGGAGGGGCTGCCTACGAGCAGTACTTC
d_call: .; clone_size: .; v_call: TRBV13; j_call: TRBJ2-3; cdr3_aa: CASSLGGTDTQYF; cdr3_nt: TGTGCCAGCAGCTTGGGGGGAACAGATACGCAGTATTTT
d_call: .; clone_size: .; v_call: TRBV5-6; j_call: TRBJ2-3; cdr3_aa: CASSLTAASTDTQYF; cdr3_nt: TGTGCCAGCAGCTTGACAGCGGCTAGCACAGATACGCAGTATTTT
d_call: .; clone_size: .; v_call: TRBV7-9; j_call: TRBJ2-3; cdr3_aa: CASSLGVSGQYF; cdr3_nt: TGTGCCAGCAGCTTGGGAGTAAGTGGGCAGTATTTT
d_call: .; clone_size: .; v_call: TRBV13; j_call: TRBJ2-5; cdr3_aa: CASSRSVGGDVAGETQYF; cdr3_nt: TGTGCCAGCAGCCGGAGTGTAGGCGGGGATGTAGCAGGTGAGACCCAGTACTTC
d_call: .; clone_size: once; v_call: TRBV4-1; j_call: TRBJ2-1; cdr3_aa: CASSQDILANNEQFF; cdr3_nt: TGCGCCAGCAGCCAAGATATACTAGCAAACAATGAGCAGTTCTTC
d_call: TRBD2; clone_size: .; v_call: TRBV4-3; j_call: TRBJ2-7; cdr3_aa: CASSQGLAGYEQYF; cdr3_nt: TGCGCCAGCAGCCAAGGGCTAGCGGGTTACGAGCAGTACTTC
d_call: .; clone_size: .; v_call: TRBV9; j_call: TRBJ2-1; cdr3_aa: CASSELRANNEQFF; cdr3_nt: TGTGCCAGCAGCGAGTTAAGGGCAAACAATGAGCAGTTCTTC
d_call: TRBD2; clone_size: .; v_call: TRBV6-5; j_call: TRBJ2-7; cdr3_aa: CASSYGLEAGDYEQYF; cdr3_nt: TGTGCCAGCAGTTACGGCCTTGAAGCGGGAGATTACGAGCAGTACTTC
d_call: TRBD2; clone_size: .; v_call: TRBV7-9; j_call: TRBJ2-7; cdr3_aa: CASSFPEDSGTGLHEQYF; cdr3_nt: TGTGCCAGCAGCTTCCCCGAGGATAGCGGGACGGGTTTGCACGAGCAGTACTTC
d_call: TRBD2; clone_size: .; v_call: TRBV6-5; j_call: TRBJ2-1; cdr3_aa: CASSSFREGRNEQFF; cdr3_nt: TGTGCCAGCAGTTCCTTCCGGGAGGGCCGGAATGAGCAGTTCTTC
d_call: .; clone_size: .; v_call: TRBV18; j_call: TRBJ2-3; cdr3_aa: CASSPRPGEDTQYF; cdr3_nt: TGTGCCAGCTCTCCCAGGCCAGGGGAGGATACGCAGTATTTT
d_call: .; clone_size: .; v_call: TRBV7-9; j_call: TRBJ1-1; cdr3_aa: CASSGNTEAFF; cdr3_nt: TGTGCCAGCAGCGGGAACACTGAAGCTTTCTTT
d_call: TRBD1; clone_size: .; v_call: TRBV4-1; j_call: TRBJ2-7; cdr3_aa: CASSQELDRLSYEQYF; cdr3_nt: TGCGCCAGCAGCCAAGAATTGGACAGGTTGTCCTACGAGCAGTACTTC
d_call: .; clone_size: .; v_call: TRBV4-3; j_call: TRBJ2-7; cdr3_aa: CASSLGASNEQYF; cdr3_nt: TGCGCCAGCAGCCTGGGGGCCTCCAACGAGCAGTACTTC
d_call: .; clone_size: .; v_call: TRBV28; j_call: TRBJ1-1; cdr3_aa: CATRGGSHTEAFF; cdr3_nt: TGTGCCACCCGGGGGGGCAGCCACACTGAAGCTTTCTTT
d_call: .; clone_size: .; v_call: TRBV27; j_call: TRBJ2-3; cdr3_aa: CASSLRLVRDTQYF; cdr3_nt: TGTGCCAGCAGTTTAAGACTAGTTAGAGATACGCAGTATTTT
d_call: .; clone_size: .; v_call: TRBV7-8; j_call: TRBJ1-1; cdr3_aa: CASSLARAGNTEAFF; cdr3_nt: TGTGCCAGCAGCTTAGCGAGGGCGGGGAACACTGAAGCTTTCTTT
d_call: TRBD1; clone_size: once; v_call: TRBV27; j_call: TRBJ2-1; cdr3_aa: CASSPLGQVGGEQFF; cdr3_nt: TGTGCCAGCAGTCCGCTCGGACAGGTTGGGGGCGAGCAGTTCTTC
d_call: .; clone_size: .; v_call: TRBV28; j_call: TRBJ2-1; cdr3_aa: CASSLAGTYNEQFF; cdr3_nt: TGTGCCAGCAGTTTAGCAGGAACCTACAATGAGCAGTTCTTC
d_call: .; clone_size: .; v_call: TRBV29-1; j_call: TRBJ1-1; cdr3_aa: CSADTYTEAFF; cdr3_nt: TGCAGCGCAGACACTTACACTGAAGCTTTCTTT
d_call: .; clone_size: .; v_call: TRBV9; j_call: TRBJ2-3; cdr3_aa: CASSVGQGHTDTQYF; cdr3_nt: TGTGCCAGCAGCGTAGGCCAGGGGCACACAGATACGCAGTATTTT
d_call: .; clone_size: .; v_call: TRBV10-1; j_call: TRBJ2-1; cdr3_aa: CASSLYNEQFF; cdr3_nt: TGCGCCAGCAGTTTGTACAATGAGCAGTTCTTC
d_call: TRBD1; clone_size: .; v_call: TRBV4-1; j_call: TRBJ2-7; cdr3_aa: CASSQDPGTVEVHYEQYF; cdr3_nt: TGCGCCAGCAGCCAAGATCCCGGGACAGTAGAAGTTCACTACGAGCAGTACTTC
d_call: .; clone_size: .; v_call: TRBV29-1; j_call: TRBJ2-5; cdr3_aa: CSVAPNPGEERQETQYF; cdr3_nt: TGCAGCGTTGCGCCTAACCCGGGGGAGGAGCGGCAAGAGACCCAGTACTTC
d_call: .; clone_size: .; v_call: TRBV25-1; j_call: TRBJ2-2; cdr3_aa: CASSEFGLRTNTGELFF; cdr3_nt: TGTGCCAGCAGTGAATTTGGGTTACGGACGAACACCGGGGAGCTGTTTTTT
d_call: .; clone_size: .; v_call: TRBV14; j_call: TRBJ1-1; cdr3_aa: CASSQDLTWNTEAFF; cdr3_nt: TGTGCCAGCAGCCAAGATCTTACGTGGAACACTGAAGCTTTCTTT
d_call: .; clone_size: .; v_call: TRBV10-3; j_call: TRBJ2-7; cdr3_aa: CAISESWGGTYEQYF; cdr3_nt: TGTGCCATCAGTGAGTCCTGGGGGGGGACATACGAGCAGTACTTC